The source of this TCR beta chain is a study of cytomegalovirus exposure and HLA in healthy donors. Study-wide background: The approximately 120 validation repertoires matched the 600 to 700 first-cohort repertoires in platform, a later analysis reported.

General study results and limits: There were some public TCRs occurring in many donors, but most TCR sequences were rare. Overall, some 160 TCR beta chains were annotated as cytomegalovirus-associated. The authors confirmed in vitro that a few CMV-associated chains were specific for CMV antigens.

Here immunoSEQ multiplex PCR was the method, and the copy in TCRdb shows in-frame clones only, minus some. The sample holds 150,000 to 200,000 clones, approximately 80% seen once. Worth noting for this clone: Its antigen is still unknown.

The sequence was collected from a woman aged 30 to 39 in good health and CMV-seropositive. Source material: PBMCs.

The CDR3 DNA sequence: TGTGCCAGTAGGGACGACAGGCGGAACTATGGCTACACCTTC. This codes for CASRDDRRNYGYTF. The V call is TRBV19, the J call TRBJ1-2; the D gene is possibly TRBD1 (6 bases). V dropped 6 bases and J dropped 2 bases, with 13 bases sitting between them. Germline values: CDR1 LNHDA, CDR2 SQIVND (reference sequence). The CDR3 length is 14 residues.